This TCR beta chain was recorded in a study of CD8 T cells in Susac syndrome. RNA amounts of roughly 0.5 to 1 ug underwent reverse transcription with random hexamers. The amplification used immunoSEQ multiplex PCR on TCR beta CDR3; it spanned 54 Vbeta and 13 Jbeta. One entry per CDR3 protein results from TCRdb running MiXCR on the immunoSEQ multiplex PCR reads. The repertoire holds 75,000 to 95,000 distinct CDR3 sequences, around nine tenths seen once, with 0.5% to 0.6% in the top ten. V lost 5 bases to trimming and J lost 6 bases; unmatched junction nucleotides: 2. This CDR3 has 12 residues. The V gene's germline CDR1 is GTSNPN and CDR2 SVGIG (reference sequence). Negative isolation yielded CD4+ and CD8+ T cells, and FACS enriched TEMRA cells.

The TCR originated in a human donor with multiple sclerosis. J is TRBJ1-5 and V is TRBV30; TRBD1 agrees at 9 bases. Sequenced sample: CD8+ T cells from PBMCs. DNA of the CDR3: TGTGCCTGGGGGACAGGGATTCAGCCCCAGCATTTT. Protein product: CAWGTGIQPQHF.